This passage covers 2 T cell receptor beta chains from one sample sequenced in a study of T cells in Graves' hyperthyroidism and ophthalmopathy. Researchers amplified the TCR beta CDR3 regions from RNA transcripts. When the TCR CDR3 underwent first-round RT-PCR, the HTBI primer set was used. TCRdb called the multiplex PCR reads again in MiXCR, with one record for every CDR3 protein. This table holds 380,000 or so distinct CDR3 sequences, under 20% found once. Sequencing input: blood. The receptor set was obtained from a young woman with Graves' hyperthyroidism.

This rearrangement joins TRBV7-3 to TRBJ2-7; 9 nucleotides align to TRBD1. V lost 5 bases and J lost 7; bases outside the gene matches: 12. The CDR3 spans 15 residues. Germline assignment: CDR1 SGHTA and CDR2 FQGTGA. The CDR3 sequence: CASSPWGTGSGEQYF. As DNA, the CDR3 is TGTGCCAGCAGCCCTTGGGGGACAGGGTCGGGTGAGCAGTACTTC. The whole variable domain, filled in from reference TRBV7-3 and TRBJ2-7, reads GAGVSQTPSNKVTEKGKYVELRCDPISGHTALYWYRQSLGQGPEFLIYFQGTGAADDSGLPNDRFFAVRPEGSVSTLKIQRTERGDSAVYLCASSPWGTGSGEQYFGPGTRLTVT.

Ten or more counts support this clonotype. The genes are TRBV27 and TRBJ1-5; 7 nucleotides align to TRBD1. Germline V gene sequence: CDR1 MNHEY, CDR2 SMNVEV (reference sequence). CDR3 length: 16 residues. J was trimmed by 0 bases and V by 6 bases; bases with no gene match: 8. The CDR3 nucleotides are TGTGCCAGCAGAAGGGACAGCGGGATTAGCAATCAGCCCCAGCATTTT. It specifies CASRRDSGISNQPQHF.